The 7 T cell receptor beta chains presented below share a single source sample, sequenced in a study of cytomegalovirus exposure and HLA in healthy donors. Vbeta (60) and Jbeta (13) primers were used in the PCR. TCRdb's table, derived via immunoSEQ multiplex PCR, lists solely in-frame clones and lacks some. This table holds 77,000 or so clones, roughly 76% found once. Specimen: PBMCs. These receptor sequences come from a woman in her thirties or forties in good health and CMV-seronegative.

The V gene is TRBV7-2, the J gene TRBJ2-7; D might be TRBD1 (6 bases). Germline CDR1 and CDR2: SGHTA and FQGNSA. The CDR3 length is 14 residues. V was clipped by 5 bases and J by 0 bases, with 11 bases between them. The DNA of the CDR3 is TGTGCCAGCAGCCTGTACAGGGACTCCTACGAGCAGTACTTC. Amino acid sequence: CASSLYRDSYEQYF.

The CDR3: CASSFRDRGQLLYGYTF. The CDR3 nucleotides are TGTGCCAGCAGCTTCCGGGACAGGGGGCAATTGCTCTATGGCTACACCTTC. This chain connects TRBV7-3 to TRBJ1-2; 12 bases line up with TRBD1. The V gene end was trimmed by 3 bases and the J gene end by 4 bases; junction bases not matched to a gene: 9. The CDR3 is 17 amino acids. The germline V gene encodes CDR1 SGHTA and CDR2 FQGTGA.

The gene calls are TRBV2 and TRBJ2-5, with D possibly being TRBD2 (7 bases). Germline V CDR1 and CDR2: SNHLY, FYNNEI. V gave up 1 base and J gave up 5 bases, with 20 bases separating them. The CDR3 covers 17 residues. This CDR3 reads CASSEGVWGRGKETQYF. DNA for the CDR3: TGTGCCAGCAGTGAAGGAGTTTGGGGGAGGGGGAAGGAGACCCAGTACTTC.

This clone showed up just a few times. The V call is TRBV6-5, the J call TRBJ1-3; D gene uncertain. The CDR3 length is 16 residues. Between the trimmed V and J ends, which lost 0 bases and 4 bases, there was a span of 13 bases. Germline V gene data show CDR1 as MNHEY and CDR2 as SVGAGI. The CDR3 DNA follows: TGTGCCAGCAGTTACTCGGAGGGCGTGGGGGGAAACACCATATATTTT. Translated: CASSYSEGVGGNTIYF.

The V call is TRBV6-6, the J call TRBJ2-5; TRBD2 matches at 10 bases. Trimming removed 5 bases from V and 4 bases from J; junction bases left unmatched: 7. The CDR3 is 15 amino acids. CDR1 MNHNY and CDR2 SVGAGI come from the germline V gene (reference sequence). CDR3 bases: TGTGCCAGCAGTCAGGGGCTAGCGGGAGTAGAGACCCAGTACTTC. As protein: CASSQGLAGVETQYF.

The CDR3 here is CASSSLTGGYGYTF. CDR3 nucleotide sequence: TGTGCCAGCAGTTCTTTGACAGGGGGCTATGGCTACACCTTC. The gene calls are TRBV2 and TRBJ1-2, with 9 bases aligning to TRBD1. Per germline, CDR1 SNHLY and CDR2 FYNNEI. The CDR3 covers 14 residues. The V gene end was trimmed by 5 bases and the J gene end by 4 bases; junction bases not matched to a gene: 5.

V gene TRBV9 combines with J gene TRBJ2-7, with D possibly TRBD1 on 6 matching bases. V was clipped by 1 base and J by 4 bases, with 12 bases between them. CDR3 length equals 14 residues. CDR1 and CDR2 (germline): SGDLS, YYNGEE. CDR3 sequence: CASSVHQGPYEQYF. The CDR3 DNA is TGTGCCAGCAGCGTACATCAGGGGCCGTACGAGCAGTACTTC.